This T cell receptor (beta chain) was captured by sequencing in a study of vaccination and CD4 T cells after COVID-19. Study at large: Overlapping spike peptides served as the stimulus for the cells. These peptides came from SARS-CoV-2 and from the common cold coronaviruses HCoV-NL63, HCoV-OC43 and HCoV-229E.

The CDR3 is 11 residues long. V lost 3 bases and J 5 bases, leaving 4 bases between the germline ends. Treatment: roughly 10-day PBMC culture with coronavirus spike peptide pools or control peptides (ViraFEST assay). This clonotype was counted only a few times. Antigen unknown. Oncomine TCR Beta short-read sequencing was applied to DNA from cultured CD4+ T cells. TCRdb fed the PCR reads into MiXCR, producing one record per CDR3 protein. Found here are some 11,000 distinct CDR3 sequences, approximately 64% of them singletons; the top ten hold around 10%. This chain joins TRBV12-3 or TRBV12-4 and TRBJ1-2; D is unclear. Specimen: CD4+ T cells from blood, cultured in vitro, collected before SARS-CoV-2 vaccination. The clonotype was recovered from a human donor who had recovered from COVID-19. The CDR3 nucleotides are TGTGCCAGCAGTTTGGATTATGGCTACACCTTC. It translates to CASSLDYGYTF.